The 29 T cell receptor beta chains listed next were all sequenced from one sample in a study of blood T cell repertoires in COVID-19 (dated by TCRdb to the early 2020s). The method behind the library was the immunoSEQ multiplex PCR assay. TCRdb retrieved this table from immuneACCESS and kept in-frame rearrangements only. Not all clones are present; in checked studies, unresolved V genes account for under half, and no reason is known for the remainder. Counted in this sample were about 170,000 clones; around four fifths of them appeared once. The ten biggest clones cover less than 4.5% of the sample. Material: PBMCs or T cells enriched from blood (not recorded which). All receptors come from a woman in her forties or fifties in a cohort exposed to, infected with or recovered from COVID-19 (not recorded which).

The chain uses TRBV19 and TRBJ1-1; D unclear. The CDR3 runs to 13 residues. V gave up 6 bases and J gave up 4 bases, with 12 bases separating them. The germline V gene encodes CDR1 LNHDA and CDR2 SQIVND (reference sequence). Here the CDR3 DNA reads TGTGCCAGTAGCCCGTTAACGGGCACTGAAGCTTTCTTT. Translation: CASSPLTGTEAFF.

The genes are TRBV5-1 and TRBJ2-7; 12 bases are shared with TRBD2. The CDR3 sequence is 17 residues long. The germline V gene has CDR1 SGHRS and CDR2 YFSETQ. V shed 2 bases and J 0 bases; nucleotides not matched to a gene: 6. CDR3 sequence: CASSFWTSGANSYEQYF. In nucleotides, the CDR3 is TGCGCCAGCAGCTTTTGGACTAGCGGGGCCAACTCCTACGAGCAGTACTTC. The complete variable domain, with remaining parts taken from reference TRBV5-1 and TRBJ2-7, reads KAGVTQTPRYLIKTRGQQVTLSCSPISGHRSVSWYQQTPGQGLQFLFEYFSETQRNKGNFPGRFSGRQFSNSRSEMNVSTLELGDSALYLCASSFWTSGANSYEQYFGPGTRLTVT.

Here the CDR3 DNA reads TGTGCCAGCAGAGAGGGCTCAGGAAGTTGGAACACTGAAGCTTTCTTT. Amino acid sequence: CASREGSGSWNTEAFF. The rearrangement joins TRBV27 to TRBJ1-1; D unclear. Germline CDR1 and CDR2: MNHEY and SMNVEV (reference sequence). V was pared by 6 bases and J by 1 base, with 18 bases between. The CDR3 consists of 16 residues.

The rearrangement joins TRBV5-4 to TRBJ2-1; 10 bases fit TRBD2. With 5 bases clipped from V and 6 bases from J, the junction kept 8 bases outside the gene matches. CDR3 length: 15 amino acids. Looked up from germline, CDR1 is SGHNT and CDR2 is YYREEE (reference sequence). CDR3 loop: CASRPLAGEINEQFF. The CDR3 nucleotides read TGTGCCAGCAGACCTCTAGCGGGAGAAATCAATGAGCAGTTCTTC.

V usage is TRBV29-1 and J usage is TRBJ2-5; D is ambiguous. Germline V gives CDR1 SQVTM, CDR2 ANQGSEA. The CDR3 is 14 amino acids. Trimming cost V 7 bases and J 4 bases, with 19 bases left between them. The CDR3 DNA reads as TGCAGCGCCATGAGCGAGGTCTTTCTAGAGACCCAGTACTTC. It yields the protein CSAMSEVFLETQYF.

The sample holds one count of this clone. The CDR3 region has the DNA TGTGCCAGCAGCGAGGACAGAGCTAACGAGCAGTACTTC. It codes for CASSEDRANEQYF. J is TRBJ2-7 and V is TRBV11-3; tentatively, D is TRBD1 (6 bases). CDR3 length: 13 amino acids. Germline loops: CDR1 SGHNT, CDR2 YENEEA. V was trimmed by 5 bases and J by 5 bases, leaving 13 bases between them.

A word on this clone: Additional DNA sequences in this sample encode the identical CDR3. The CDR3 DNA reads as TGTGCCAGCAGTTCTACTGGCTCTGGAAACACCATATATTTT. Its protein product is CASSSTGSGNTIYF. The chain combines TRBV28 with TRBJ1-3; D unclear. The CDR3 length is 14 residues. Germline V lookup: CDR1 MDHEN, CDR2 SYDVKM. The V end was cut by 4 bases, the J end by 0 bases, with 7 bases between.

The chain uses TRBV2 and TRBJ2-2, with 11 bases fitting TRBD2. V lost 3 bases to trimming and J lost 0 bases; unmatched junction nucleotides: 12. Germline V lookup: CDR1 SNHLY, CDR2 FYNNEI. The CDR3 is 20 amino acids. The CDR3 protein is CASSEPRLAGPHANTGELFF. CDR3 nucleotide sequence: TGTGCCAGCAGTGAGCCCCGACTAGCGGGACCTCACGCGAACACCGGGGAGCTGTTTTTT.

CDR3 protein: CASTGGTGGPDEQFF. CDR3 in DNA: TGTGCCAGCACGGGCGGGACAGGGGGGCCCGATGAGCAGTTCTTC. The rearrangement joins TRBV25-1 to TRBJ2-1; 11 bases line up with TRBD1. In germline, CDR1 is MGHDK, CDR2 SYGVNS. V shed 7 bases and J 8 bases; nucleotides not matched to a gene: 10. The CDR3 consists of 15 residues.

The genes are TRBV19 and TRBJ2-5; D may be TRBD2 (6 bases). The CDR3 has 13 amino acids. Germline CDR1 reads LNHDA; CDR2 reads SQIVND (reference sequence). V was cut by 2 bases and J by 5 bases, with 9 bases left in between. The CDR3 here is CASSILAWETQYF. The CDR3 region has the DNA TGTGCCAGTAGTATACTAGCGTGGGAGACCCAGTACTTC.

The chain couples TRBV27 to TRBJ2-1, with D maybe TRBD2 (6 bases). The CDR3 has 16 amino acids. Looked up from germline, CDR1 is MNHEY and CDR2 is SMNVEV (reference sequence). Between the trimmed V and J ends, which lost 5 bases and 3 bases, there was a span of 17 bases. Written as DNA, the CDR3 is TGTGCCAGCAGTGCGGACGGGGGTAATGGCTACAATGAGCAGTTCTTC. Encoded protein: CASSADGGNGYNEQFF.

The chain recombines TRBV19 with TRBJ2-1; D unclear. The CDR3 has 14 residues. The V gene's germline CDR1 is LNHDA and CDR2 SQIVND (reference sequence). Deletions cut 7 bases from V and 0 bases from J, with 10 bases between. The CDR3 DNA reads TGTGCCAGTAATGCAGAAAGCTCCTACAATGAGCAGTTCTTC. This translates into CASNAESSYNEQFF.

CDR3 coding DNA: TGTGCCAGCAGCGGAATCCGACAGGGAGGTTTTCTCTACGAGCAGTACTTC. Amino acid sequence: CASSGIRQGGFLYEQYF. The chain links TRBV5-8 to TRBJ2-7; TRBD1 is a possible D gene (7 bases). The CDR3 totals 17 residues. The germline V and J ends were trimmed by 4 bases and 3 bases, with 23 bases remaining between them. CDR1 is SGHTS and CDR2 is YDEGEE in the germline V gene.

V usage is TRBV5-5 and J usage is TRBJ2-2; D ambiguous. Looked up from germline, CDR1 is SGHKS and CDR2 is YYEKEE (reference sequence). This CDR3 region has 13 residues. Trimming stripped 4 bases from V and 6 bases from J, with 10 bases between. The CDR3 DNA reads as TGTGCCAGCAGCGCCGACTTCGCCGGGGAGCTGTTTTTT. This sequence encodes CASSADFAGELFF.

The chain is built from TRBV4-2 and TRBJ1-4; D is unresolved. V lost 0 bases, J lost 2 bases, and 4 bases lay in between. From germline, CDR1 is LGHNA and CDR2 YNFKEQ. This CDR3 has 14 residues. This chain's CDR3 is CASSQDSTNEKLFF. The CDR3, as DNA: TGTGCCAGCAGCCAAGACAGTACTAATGAAAAACTGTTTTTT.

The chain has TRBV9 and TRBJ1-1; 9 bases are shared with TRBD1. Germline lookup yields CDR1 SGDLS and CDR2 YYNGEE. This CDR3 contains 15 residues. The V segment lost 4 bases and the J segment 7 bases; nucleotides outside the gene matches: 11. The DNA of the CDR3 is TGTGCCAGCAGCCAAACCCCACAGGGGGCGGGTGAAGCTTTCTTT. Translating it yields CASSQTPQGAGEAFF.

This clone was counted a few times. V gene TRBV29-1 combines with J gene TRBJ2-2; D unresolved. Trimming pared 4 bases from V and 4 bases from J, leaving 13 bases between. Looked up from germline, CDR1 is SQVTM and CDR2 is ANQGSEA. This CDR3 comprises 14 residues. As DNA, the CDR3 is TGCAGCGTTGTAACCAAGAGAGCCACCGGGGAGCTGTTTTTT. Its translation is CSVVTKRATGELFF.

This chain uses TRBV18 with TRBJ1-2; D perhaps matches TRBD1 (5 bases). V shed 3 bases and J shed 1 base, with 15 bases lying between them. CDR3 length equals 16 residues. CDR1 is KGHSH, CDR2 LQKENI, per germline. The CDR3 nucleotides are TGTGCCAGCTCACCGGAAAGCCAGGGATATAACTATGGCTACACCTTC. Translating it yields CASSPESQGYNYGYTF.

V and J are TRBV4-1 and TRBJ2-1; tentatively, D is TRBD2 (5 bases). Germline V gene lookup returns CDR1 MGHRA and CDR2 YSYEKL. The ends were cut back, 0 bases at V and 5 bases at J, with 20 bases in the middle. This CDR3 is 18 amino acids long. This chain's CDR3 is CASSQDPGGGLKDNEQFF. The CDR3 coding sequence is TGCGCCAGCAGCCAAGATCCCGGTGGAGGATTGAAGGACAATGAGCAGTTCTTC.

V gene TRBV28 combines with J gene TRBJ2-7; TRBD1 matches at 7 bases. Trimming removed 2 bases from V and 4 bases from J; junction bases left unmatched: 5. CDR3 length: 14 amino acids. CDR1 and CDR2 (germline): MDHEN, SYDVKM. CDR3 protein: CASSLRQGRYEQYF. In nucleotides, the CDR3 is TGTGCCAGCAGTTTACGACAGGGAAGGTACGAGCAGTACTTC.

The chain couples TRBV9 to TRBJ2-7, with TRBD1 identical over 10 bases. CDR3 length: 16 residues. V shed 3 bases and J 3 bases; nucleotides not matched to a gene: 9. Germline CDR1 is SGDLS and CDR2 is YYNGEE. The CDR3 reads CASSAGSGTGVYEQYF. The CDR3, as DNA: TGTGCCAGCAGCGCCGGCTCCGGGACAGGGGTCTACGAGCAGTACTTC.

The chain couples TRBV2 to TRBJ2-7; D is perhaps TRBD1 (7 bases). The CDR3 extends over 14 amino acids. Germline values: CDR1 SNHLY, CDR2 FYNNEI. V shed 6 bases and J shed 2 bases, with 14 bases lying between them. The CDR3 DNA sequence: TGTGCCAGCAGAGGGGGCGCGGGAACCTACGAGCAGTACTTC. Amino acids: CASRGGAGTYEQYF.

The chain is built from TRBV12-5 and TRBJ2-3, with D perhaps TRBD2 (6 bases). V gave up 7 bases and J gave up 0 bases, with 11 bases separating them. The CDR3 runs 14 residues. CDR1 LGHNT and CDR2 FRNRAP come from the germline V gene. In nucleotides, the CDR3 is TGTGCTAGTGCCCTAGCGAGTAGCACAGATACGCAGTATTTT. Protein sequence: CASALASSTDTQYF.

This clone was picked up a small number of times. This rearrangement joins TRBV21-1 to TRBJ2-5; the table's D call, TRBD2, has no DNA check behind it. TRBV21-1 is classified as a pseudogene. The CDR3 has 13 amino acids. CDR3 sequence (DNA): TGTGCCAGCAGGGGCGGGAGCGGGGAGACCCAGTACTTC. Translating gives CASRGGSGETQYF.

This chain joins TRBV28 and TRBJ1-1; D may be TRBD1 (5 bases). CDR1 and CDR2 (germline): MDHEN, SYDVKM. V dropped 3 bases and J dropped 0 bases, with 17 bases sitting between them. The CDR3 is made up of 17 amino acids. This CDR3 is CASSFFPGGGMNTEAFF. DNA of the CDR3: TGTGCCAGCAGTTTTTTCCCGGGGGGGGGAATGAACACTGAAGCTTTCTTT.

J is TRBJ1-2 and V is TRBV9; 8 positions match TRBD1. The CDR3 has 15 residues. The V and J ends lost 0 bases and 3 bases, in that order; junction bases with no gene match: 4. Germline values: CDR1 SGDLS, CDR2 YYNGEE. CDR3 in amino acids: CASSVASGGYYGYTF. CDR3 nucleotide sequence: TGTGCCAGCAGCGTAGCTTCAGGGGGCTACTATGGCTACACCTTC.

The chain employs TRBV6-4 and TRBJ2-3, with D maybe TRBD1 (5 bases). V was cut by 8 bases and J by 7 bases, with 13 bases left in between. Germline V lookup: CDR1 MRHNA, CDR2 SNTAGT. The CDR3 totals 12 residues. CDR3 coding DNA: TGTGCCAGCGTTGCAGGGTGGAATACGCAGTATTTT. Encoded protein: CASVAGWNTQYF.

This clone was seen a few times. The V call is TRBV25-1, the J call TRBJ1-4, with 7 bases aligning to TRBD1. The germline gives CDR1 MGHDK, CDR2 SYGVNS. V shed 6 bases and J 8 bases; nucleotides not matched to a gene: 6. This CDR3 is 13 amino acids long. CDR3 in DNA: TGTGCCAGCAGGGAGCAGGGGGAGGAAAAACTGTTTTTT. It is translated as CASREQGEEKLFF.

The chain links TRBV7-2 to TRBJ2-7; 8 bases are a match to TRBD2. This CDR3 has 13 amino acids. Trimming at V came to 5 bases and at J to 6 bases, leaving 6 bases not matched to a gene. Germline-derived CDR1 and CDR2 are SGHTA and FQGNSA. The CDR3 coding sequence is TGTGCCAGCAGCGATAGCGGGAAGCGCGAGCAGTACTTC. Amino acid sequence: CASSDSGKREQYF.